Below are 20 T cell receptor beta chains sequenced from a single sample in a study of human T cells and chemical hapten exposure. TCRdb reprocessed the RACE reads via MiXCR and lists one record per CDR3 protein. The sample shows more than 100,000 distinct CDR3 sequences, roughly 14% of them seen only once. The time point denotes: pre-sensitization, week 0. The treatment is: therapeutic diphenylcyclopropenone sensitization with weekly scalp DPC. The sequencing here drew on whole blood, taken in connection with sensitization to the hapten diphenylcyclopropenone (DPC). All receptors derive from a woman aged 18-29 years with alopecia areata. Some clones in this sample may be carry-over from other donors' samples.

This clonotype was seen a handful of times. This rearrangement joins TRBV5-5 to TRBJ1-1; the D is unclear. Germline V gene lookup returns CDR1 SGHKS and CDR2 YYEKEE (reference sequence). V lost 0 bases and J lost 8, with 11 bases in between. CDR3 size: 13 residues. The CDR3 DNA follows: TGTGCCAGCAGCTTGGGCAGAAGGTCAGAAGCTTTCTTT. Translation gives CASSLGRRSEAFF.

This clonotype has a count of ten or more. The chain joins TRBV3-1 to TRBJ1-2, with unresolved D. V shed 0 bases and J shed 4 bases, with 12 bases lying between them. This CDR3 has 15 residues. Germline V lookup: CDR1 LGHDT, CDR2 YNNKEL (reference sequence). The CDR3 DNA follows: TGTGCCAGCAGCCAAGATCGGCAGGCCAGCTATGGCTACACCTTC. Protein sequence: CASSQDRQASYGYTF. The whole variable domain, remainder taken from reference TRBV3-1 and TRBJ1-2, is DTAVSQTPKYLVTQMGNDKSIKCEQNLGHDTMYWYKQDSKKFLKIMFSYNNKELIINETVPNRFSPKSPDKAHLNLHINSLELGDSAVYFCASSQDRQASYGYTFGSGTRLTVV.

V gene TRBV18 combines with J gene TRBJ2-7, with D perhaps TRBD2 (5 bases). The V and J ends lost 2 bases and 4 bases respectively, with 24 bases between them. The CDR3 has 18 residues. Germline V CDR1 and CDR2: KGHSH, LQKENI. As DNA, the CDR3 is TGTGCCAGCTCACCAACCCAGTTACTCGGGGTATCGGAGTACGAGCAGTACTTC. This encodes CASSPTQLLGVSEYEQYF.

This chain joins TRBV25-1 and TRBJ2-7; 8 bases match TRBD2. Germline CDR1 is MGHDK and CDR2 is SYGVNS. The CDR3 has 14 residues. V trimming: 7 bases; J trimming: 1 base; junction bases outside the gene matches: 6. CDR3 loop: CASTSGGDSYEQYF. Here the CDR3 DNA reads TGTGCCAGCACCAGCGGGGGAGATTCCTACGAGCAGTACTTC.

This clonotype was detected a few times. The rearrangement uses TRBV4-3 and TRBJ2-3; D gene ambiguous. Germline CDR1 is LGHNA and CDR2 is YSLEER. V was trimmed by 0 bases and J by 0 bases, leaving 10 bases between them. This CDR3 region has 16 residues. CDR3 in amino acids: CASSQDLPGSTDTQYF. In nucleotides, the CDR3 is TGCGCCAGCAGCCAAGATCTGCCAGGCAGCACAGATACGCAGTATTTT.

The gene calls are TRBV5-5 and TRBJ2-7; D might be TRBD1 (6 bases). V lost 3 bases, J lost 0 bases, and 10 bases lay in between. CDR1 and CDR2 from the germline V gene are SGHKS and YYEKEE (reference sequence). This CDR3 is built from 14 residues. The CDR3 reads CASSYRALSYEQYF. In DNA form, the CDR3 reads TGTGCCAGCAGCTACAGGGCCCTCTCCTACGAGCAGTACTTC.

The rearrangement uses TRBV18 and TRBJ2-7, with D tentatively TRBD1 (6 bases). V shed 0 bases and J shed 2 bases, with 11 bases lying between them. CDR3 length: 15 residues. Germline assignment: CDR1 KGHSH and CDR2 LQKENI. The CDR3 region is CASSPPTGSTYEQYF. The CDR3 region has the DNA TGTGCCAGCTCACCACCGACAGGATCAACCTACGAGCAGTACTTC.

This clonotype was observed at least ten times. This chain links TRBV29-1 with TRBJ1-2, with a tentative D call TRBD1 (5 bases). Germline CDR1 is SQVTM and CDR2 is ANQGSEA. This CDR3 has 13 residues. Trimming took off 6 bases at V and 7 bases at J, with 18 bases between the two ends. CDR3 sequence: CSVAGTVVSGYTF. In DNA form, the CDR3 reads TGCAGCGTCGCAGGGACGGTAGTGAGTGGCTACACCTTC.

This clonotype appeared a few times. This chain links TRBV18 with TRBJ1-5; 8 positions agree with TRBD1. CDR1 KGHSH and CDR2 LQKENI come from the germline V gene. Trimming took 5 bases from V and 8 from J; bases not matched to a gene: 5. The CDR3 runs 13 residues. The CDR3 loop is CASSADRAEPQHF. The CDR3 DNA reads TGTGCCAGCTCAGCGGACAGGGCAGAGCCCCAGCATTTT. Looking up the rest from reference TRBV18 and TRBJ1-5 gives the full variable domain: NAGVMQNPRHLVRRRGQEARLRCSPMKGHSHVYWYRQLPEEGLKFMVYLQKENIIDESGMPKERFSAEFPKEGPSILRIQQVVRGDSAAYFCASSADRAEPQHFGDGTRLSIL.

This sequence joins TRBV12-3 or TRBV12-4 and TRBJ1-2; TRBD1 might be the D (5 bases). The CDR3 has 13 residues. V shed 7 bases and J shed 4 bases, with 13 bases lying between them. CDR3 region: CASTSRGTYGYTF. The DNA of the CDR3 is TGTGCCAGCACCTCTCGCGGGACCTATGGCTACACCTTC.

V is TRBV6-1 and J is TRBJ2-3; 7 bases align to TRBD2. V lost 0 bases to trimming and J lost 5 bases; unmatched junction nucleotides: 5. Germline CDR1 and CDR2: MNHNS and SASEGT. This CDR3 has 15 amino acids. The CDR3 protein is CASSEAGGGGDTQYF. The CDR3 DNA reads as TGTGCCAGCAGTGAAGCGGGCGGGGGAGGAGATACGCAGTATTTT.

The chain is built from TRBV18 and TRBJ2-5, with D uncertain. V lost 4 bases and J 2 bases, leaving 14 bases between the germline ends. There are 15 residues in the CDR3. Germline lookup yields CDR1 KGHSH and CDR2 LQKENI. CDR3 region: CASSREWGTQETQYF. The CDR3 coding sequence is TGTGCCAGCTCACGGGAATGGGGTACTCAAGAGACCCAGTACTTC.

This clonotype was seen repeatedly, ten times or more. The rearrangement uses TRBV4-3 and TRBJ1-2; D may be TRBD1 (6 bases). This CDR3 comprises 13 residues. Germline V gives CDR1 LGHNA, CDR2 YSLEER. Trimming removed 3 bases at V and 4 bases at J, with 9 bases between. CDR3 sequence (DNA): TGCGCCAGCAGCCAGGCAGGGGCCTATGGCTACACCTTC. Translated, it gives CASSQAGAYGYTF.

The CDR3 is CARSLSRTETGGELFF. The CDR3 DNA follows: TGTGCCAGAAGCCTTAGTCGGACAGAGACCGGCGGGGAGCTGTTTTTT. The chain uses TRBV5-3 and TRBJ2-2, with TRBD1 as a possible D gene (6 bases). TRBV5-3 has ORF status, its function being uncertain. V lost 4 bases, J lost 7 bases, and 20 bases lay in between. The CDR3 runs 16 residues.

The V gene is TRBV20-1, the J gene TRBJ2-3, with D perhaps matching TRBD2 (6 bases). This CDR3 has 14 residues. Trimming left V 3 bases short and J 2 bases short, with 12 bases between. Germline V lookup: CDR1 DFQATT, CDR2 SNEGSKA (reference sequence). The CDR3 here is CSARVAAPTDTQYF. CDR3 DNA: TGCAGTGCTAGGGTAGCGGCCCCCACAGATACGCAGTATTTT.

The genes are TRBV6-2 or TRBV6-3 and TRBJ1-5; maybe TRBD1 (6 bases). The CDR3 is 16 residues long. Germline assignment: CDR1 MNHEY and CDR2 SVGEGT. The V end lost 7 bases, the J end lost 5 bases, and 21 bases lay between the germline ends. The CDR3 protein is CASNQNRVKGDQPQHF. CDR3 bases: TGTGCCAGCAACCAGAACAGGGTTAAGGGGGATCAGCCCCAGCATTTT.

This clonotype was detected only a few times. The rearrangement joins TRBV6-1 to TRBJ2-2, with D hard to call. The CDR3 is made up of 13 amino acids. Trimming left V 11 bases short and J 2 bases short, with 12 bases between. Looked up from germline, CDR1 is MNHNS and CDR2 is SASEGT. CDR3: CACSDQNTGELFF. CDR3 sequence (DNA): TGTGCCTGCTCCGACCAAAACACCGGGGAGCTGTTTTTT.

There are a few counts of this clonotype. This chain joins TRBV5-4 and TRBJ2-3; 7 nucleotides line up with TRBD2. Per germline, CDR1 SGHNT and CDR2 YYREEE (reference sequence). The V and J ends lost 3 bases and 2 bases, in that order; junction bases with no gene match: 6. There are 15 residues in the CDR3. This CDR3 is CASSSPGGFTDTQYF. The CDR3 region has the DNA TGTGCCAGCAGCTCCCCGGGGGGATTCACAGATACGCAGTATTTT. Combining the CDR3 with reference TRBV5-4 and TRBJ2-3 gives the whole variable domain ETGVTQSPTHLIKTRGQQVTLRCSSQSGHNTVSWYQQALGQGPQFIFQYYREEENGRGNFPPRFSGLQFPNYSSELNVNALELDDSALYLCASSSPGGFTDTQYFGPGTRLTVL.

This chain links TRBV20-1 with TRBJ1-5; D may be TRBD1 (6 bases). V lost 1 base and J lost 3, with 22 bases in between. The CDR3 is 18 residues long. Germline-derived CDR1 and CDR2 are DFQATT and SNEGSKA (reference sequence). CDR3 nucleotides: TGCAGTGCTAGAGCCCTGGCCACTCCGGACAGCCTCAATCAGCCCCAGCATTTT. It yields the protein CSARALATPDSLNQPQHF.

The chain uses TRBV29-1 and TRBJ1-2, with no clear D. V lost 7 bases, J lost 3 bases, and 12 bases lay in between. The CDR3 totals 12 residues. Germline-derived CDR1 and CDR2 are SQVTM and ANQGSEA. DNA of the CDR3: TGCAGCGCCGGTCTTTGGGACTATGGCTACACCTTC. It yields the protein CSAGLWDYGYTF.